This T cell receptor beta chain was recorded in a study of cytomegalovirus exposure and HLA in healthy donors. General study results and limits: The records held CMV serostatus as the only immune exposure information.

To note about this clone: The antigen is not known.

PCR primers comprised 60 Vbeta and 13 Jbeta primers. The repertoire was sequenced with immunoSEQ multiplex PCR; TCRdb's copy has only in-frame clones and lacks some. The sample includes some 120,000 clones, roughly 14% of them seen just once. The receptor comes from a woman aged 18 to 35 in good health and CMV-seronegative. The specimen sequenced was PBMCs.

The CDR3 sequence: CASSLTRDRVLYGYTF. Written as DNA, the CDR3 is TGTGCCAGCAGTTTAACCCGGGACAGGGTCCTCTATGGCTACACCTTC. This chain uses TRBV28 with TRBJ1-2; TRBD1 matches 9 bases. From germline, CDR1 is MDHEN and CDR2 SYDVKM. V lost 2 bases to trimming and J lost 4 bases; unmatched junction nucleotides: 8. The CDR3 spans 16 residues.